Here is one TCR beta chain with its context. The data derive from a study of cytomegalovirus exposure and HLA in healthy donors. Across the whole study: Unique TCRs from HLA-typed donors, approximately 80 million of them, were held in an early data release. Of roughly 360 genotyped donors, 75% to 90% grouped in the Caucasian-associated ancestry cluster.

The PCR had 60 Vbeta and 13 Jbeta primers. Assay used: immunoSEQ multiplex PCR; TCRdb lists only in-frame clones, some missing. The table lists roughly 120,000 clones, approximately 15% of them singletons, with 1.9% in the top ten. Sequencing was carried out using PBMCs. The sequence came from a woman aged 18-29 years in good health and CMV-seronegative.

CDR3 coding DNA: TGTGCCAGCAGCGTATCACAGGGGGTAATTGGAAACACCATATATTTT. Translation: CASSVSQGVIGNTIYF. The chain joins TRBV9 to TRBJ1-3; 8 bases are shared with TRBD1. With V trimmed by 1 base and J by 3 bases, 6 bases remained unmatched. The CDR3 loop spans 16 amino acids. CDR1 and CDR2 from the germline V gene are SGDLS and YYNGEE.